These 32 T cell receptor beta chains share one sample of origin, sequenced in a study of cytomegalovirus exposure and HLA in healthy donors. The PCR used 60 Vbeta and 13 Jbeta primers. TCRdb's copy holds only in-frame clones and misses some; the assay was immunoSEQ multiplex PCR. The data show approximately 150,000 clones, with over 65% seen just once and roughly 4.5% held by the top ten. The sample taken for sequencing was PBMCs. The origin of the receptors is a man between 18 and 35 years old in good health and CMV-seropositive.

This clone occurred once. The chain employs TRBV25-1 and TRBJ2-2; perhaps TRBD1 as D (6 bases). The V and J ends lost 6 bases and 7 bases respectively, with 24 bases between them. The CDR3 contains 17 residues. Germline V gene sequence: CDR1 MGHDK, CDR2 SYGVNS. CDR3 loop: CASSSHNGAGAGGELFF. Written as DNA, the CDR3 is TGTGCCAGCAGCTCCCATAATGGGGCAGGGGCTGGCGGGGAGCTGTTTTTT. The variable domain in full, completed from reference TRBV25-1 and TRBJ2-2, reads EADIYQTPRYLVIGTGKKITLECSQTMGHDKMYWYQQDPGMELHLIHYSYGVNSTEKGDLSSESTVSRIRTEHFPLTLESARPSHTSQYLCASSSHNGAGAGGELFFGEGSRLTVL.

The CDR3 loop reads CASSPTAGNTEAFF. The CDR3 nucleotides are TGTGCCAGCAGCCCGACCGCAGGGAACACTGAAGCTTTCTTT. The chain has TRBV5-4 and TRBJ1-1, with D unresolved. Trimming stripped 4 bases from V and 1 base from J, with 11 bases between. This CDR3 is built from 14 residues. Per germline, CDR1 SGHNT and CDR2 YYREEE (reference sequence).

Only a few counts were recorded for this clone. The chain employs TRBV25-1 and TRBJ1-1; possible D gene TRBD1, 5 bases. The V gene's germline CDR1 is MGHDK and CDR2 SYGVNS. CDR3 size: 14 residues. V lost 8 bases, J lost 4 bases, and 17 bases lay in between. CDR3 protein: CASAGRGESTEAFF. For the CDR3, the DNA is TGTGCCAGCGCCGGGCGGGGGGAGAGCACTGAAGCTTTCTTT.

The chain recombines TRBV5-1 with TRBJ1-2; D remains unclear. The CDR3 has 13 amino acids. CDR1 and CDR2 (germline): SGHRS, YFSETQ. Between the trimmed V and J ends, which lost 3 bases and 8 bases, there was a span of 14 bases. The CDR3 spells CASSSDGIIGYTF. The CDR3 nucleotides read TGCGCCAGCAGCTCGGACGGGATTATAGGCTACACCTTC.

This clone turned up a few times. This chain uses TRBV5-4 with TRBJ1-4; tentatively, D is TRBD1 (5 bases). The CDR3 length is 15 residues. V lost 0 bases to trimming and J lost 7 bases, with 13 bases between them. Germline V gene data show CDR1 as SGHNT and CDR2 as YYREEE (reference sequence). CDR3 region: CASSLGGLTGEKLFF. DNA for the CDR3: TGTGCCAGCAGCTTGGGGGGCTTAACGGGTGAAAAACTGTTTTTT.

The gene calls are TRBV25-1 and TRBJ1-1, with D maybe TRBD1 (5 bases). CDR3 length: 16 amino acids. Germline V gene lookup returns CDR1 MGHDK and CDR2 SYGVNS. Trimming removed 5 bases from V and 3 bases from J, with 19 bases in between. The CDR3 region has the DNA TGTGCCAGCAGTTCCTGGGGGATGGGGGAGGACACTGAAGCTTTCTTT. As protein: CASSSWGMGEDTEAFF.

Here the CDR3 reads CASSQGAGGVDTQYF. The CDR3 nucleotides are TGCGCCAGCAGCCAAGGAGCGGGAGGTGTAGATACGCAGTATTTT. The chain joins TRBV4-1 to TRBJ2-3; 9 nucleotides agree with TRBD2. CDR1 and CDR2 from the germline V gene are MGHRA and YSYEKL. The CDR3 length is 15 residues. The V gene end was trimmed by 1 base and the J gene end by 5 bases; junction bases not matched to a gene: 4.

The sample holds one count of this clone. The CDR3 loop is CAWSPGQGVNTEAFF. DNA for the CDR3: TGTGCCTGGAGTCCCGGACAGGGAGTGAACACTGAAGCTTTCTTT. The gene calls are TRBV30 and TRBJ1-1, with TRBD1 matching over 8 bases. The germline V gene has CDR1 GTSNPN and CDR2 SVGIG (reference sequence). This CDR3 is built from 15 residues. V was clipped by 2 bases and J by 0 bases; unmatched bases: 5. Full variable domain (remainder filled in from reference TRBV30 and TRBJ1-1): SQTIHQWPATLVQPVGSPLSLECTVEGTSNPNLYWYRQAAGRGLQLLFYSVGIGQISSEVPQNLSASRPQDRQFILSSKKLLLSDSGFYLCAWSPGQGVNTEAFFGQGTRLTVV.

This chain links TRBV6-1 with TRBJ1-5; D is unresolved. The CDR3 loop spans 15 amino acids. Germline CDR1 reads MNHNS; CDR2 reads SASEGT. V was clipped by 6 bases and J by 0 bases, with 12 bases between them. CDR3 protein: CASSGENYSNQPQHF. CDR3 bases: TGTGCCAGCAGCGGGGAAAATTATAGCAATCAGCCCCAGCATTTT.

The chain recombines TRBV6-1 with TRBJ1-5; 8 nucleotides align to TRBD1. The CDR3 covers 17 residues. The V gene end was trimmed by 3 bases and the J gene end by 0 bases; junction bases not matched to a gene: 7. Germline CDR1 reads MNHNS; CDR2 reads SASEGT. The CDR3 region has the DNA TGTGCCAGCAGTGACGGACAGGGAGGGGGTAGCAATCAGCCCCAGCATTTT. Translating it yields CASSDGQGGGSNQPQHF.

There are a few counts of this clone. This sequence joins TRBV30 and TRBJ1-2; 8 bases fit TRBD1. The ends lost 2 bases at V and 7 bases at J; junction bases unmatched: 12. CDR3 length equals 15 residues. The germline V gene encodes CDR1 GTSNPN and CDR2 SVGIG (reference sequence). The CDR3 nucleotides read TGTGCCTGGAGTCCTTACGGGACAGGTCGGAGTGGCTACACCTTC. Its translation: CAWSPYGTGRSGYTF.

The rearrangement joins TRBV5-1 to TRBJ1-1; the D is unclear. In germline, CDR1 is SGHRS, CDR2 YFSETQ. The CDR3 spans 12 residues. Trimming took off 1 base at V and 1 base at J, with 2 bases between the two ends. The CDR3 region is CASSLQNTEAFF. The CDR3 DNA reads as TGCGCCAGCAGCTTGCAGAACACTGAAGCTTTCTTT.

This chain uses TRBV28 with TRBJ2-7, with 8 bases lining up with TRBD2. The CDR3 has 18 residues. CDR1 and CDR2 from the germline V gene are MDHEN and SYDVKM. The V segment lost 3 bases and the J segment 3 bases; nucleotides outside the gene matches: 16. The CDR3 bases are TGTGCCAGCAGTTTTGCCCGAGGCGCGGGGGGATCCAGCTACGAGCAGTACGTC. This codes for CASSFARGAGGSSYEQYV.

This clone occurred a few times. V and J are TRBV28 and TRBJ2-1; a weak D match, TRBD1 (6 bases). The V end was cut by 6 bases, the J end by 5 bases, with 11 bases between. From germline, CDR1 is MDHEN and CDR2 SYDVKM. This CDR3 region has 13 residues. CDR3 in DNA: TGTGCCAGCAGCTTAACAGGGAACAATGAGCAGTTCTTC. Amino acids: CASSLTGNNEQFF.

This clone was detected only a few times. The CDR3 loop reads CASSVEEASIYGYTF. The CDR3, as DNA: TGTGCCAGCAGTGTGGAGGAGGCTTCGATCTATGGCTACACCTTC. V usage is TRBV6-1 and J usage is TRBJ1-2; no clear D. The CDR3 has 15 amino acids. Germline assignment: CDR1 MNHNS and CDR2 SASEGT. Trimming took off 4 bases at V and 4 bases at J, with 16 bases between the two ends.

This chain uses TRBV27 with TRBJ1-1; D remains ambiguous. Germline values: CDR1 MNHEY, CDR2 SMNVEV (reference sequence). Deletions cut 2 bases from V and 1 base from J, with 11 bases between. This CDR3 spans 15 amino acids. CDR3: CASSLIAGGNTEAFF. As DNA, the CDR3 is TGTGCCAGCAGTTTAATAGCAGGAGGGAACACTGAAGCTTTCTTT.

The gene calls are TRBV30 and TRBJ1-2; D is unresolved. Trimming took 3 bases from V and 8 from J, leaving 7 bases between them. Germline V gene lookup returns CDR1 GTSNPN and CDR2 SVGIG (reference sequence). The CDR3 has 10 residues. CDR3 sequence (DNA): TGTGCCTGGAGGGCCCGAGGCTACACCTTC. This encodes CAWRARGYTF.

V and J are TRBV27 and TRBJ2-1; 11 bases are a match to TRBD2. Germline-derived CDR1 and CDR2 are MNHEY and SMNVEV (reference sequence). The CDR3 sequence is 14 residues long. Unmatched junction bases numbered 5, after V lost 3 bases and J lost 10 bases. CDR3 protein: CASSLGLAGGEQFF. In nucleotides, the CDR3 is TGTGCCAGCAGTTTGGGTCTAGCGGGAGGAGAGCAGTTCTTC.

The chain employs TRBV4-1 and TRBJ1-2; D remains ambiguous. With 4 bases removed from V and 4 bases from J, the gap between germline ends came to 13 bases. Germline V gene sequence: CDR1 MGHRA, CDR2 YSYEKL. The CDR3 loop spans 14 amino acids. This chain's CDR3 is CASSRTGAGYGYTF. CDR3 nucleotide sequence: TGCGCCAGCAGCCGGACGGGAGCGGGCTATGGCTACACCTTC.

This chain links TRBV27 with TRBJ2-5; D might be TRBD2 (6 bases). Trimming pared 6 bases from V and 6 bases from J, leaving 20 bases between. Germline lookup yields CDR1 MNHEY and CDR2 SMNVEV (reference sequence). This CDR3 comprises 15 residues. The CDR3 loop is CASRTTSYSGKTQYF. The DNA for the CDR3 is TGTGCCAGCAGAACTACTAGCTACTCCGGGAAGACCCAGTACTTC.

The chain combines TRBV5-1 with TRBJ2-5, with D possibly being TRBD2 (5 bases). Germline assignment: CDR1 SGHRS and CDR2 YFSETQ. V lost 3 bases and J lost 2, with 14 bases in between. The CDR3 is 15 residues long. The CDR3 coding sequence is TGCGCCAGCAGCTCCTACGGACTTGAGCAAGAGACCCAGTACTTC. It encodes CASSSYGLEQETQYF.

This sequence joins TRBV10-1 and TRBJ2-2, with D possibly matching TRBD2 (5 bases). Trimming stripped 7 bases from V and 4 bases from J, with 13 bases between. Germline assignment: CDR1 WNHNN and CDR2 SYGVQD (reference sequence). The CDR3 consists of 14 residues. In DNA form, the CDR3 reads TGCGCCAGCACGGGGTCGCGAGTCACCGGGGAGCTGTTTTTT. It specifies CASTGSRVTGELFF.

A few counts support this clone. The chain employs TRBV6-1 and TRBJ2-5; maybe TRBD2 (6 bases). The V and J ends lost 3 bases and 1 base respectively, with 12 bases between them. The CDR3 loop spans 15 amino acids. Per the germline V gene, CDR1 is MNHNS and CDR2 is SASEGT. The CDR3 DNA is TGTGCCAGCAGTGAGGGGGGACGGACCCAAGAGACCCAGTACTTC. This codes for CASSEGGRTQETQYF.

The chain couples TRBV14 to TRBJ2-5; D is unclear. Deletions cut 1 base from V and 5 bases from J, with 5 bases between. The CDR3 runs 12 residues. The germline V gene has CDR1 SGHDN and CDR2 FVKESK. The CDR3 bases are TGTGCCAGCAGCCAAGCCGCGGAGACCCAGTACTTC. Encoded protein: CASSQAAETQYF.

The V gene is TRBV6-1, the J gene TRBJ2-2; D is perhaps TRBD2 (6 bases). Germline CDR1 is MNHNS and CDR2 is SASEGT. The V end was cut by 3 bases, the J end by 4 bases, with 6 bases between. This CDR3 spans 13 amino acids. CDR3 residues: CASSDGSTGELFF. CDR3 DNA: TGTGCCAGCAGTGACGGGAGCACCGGGGAGCTGTTTTTT.

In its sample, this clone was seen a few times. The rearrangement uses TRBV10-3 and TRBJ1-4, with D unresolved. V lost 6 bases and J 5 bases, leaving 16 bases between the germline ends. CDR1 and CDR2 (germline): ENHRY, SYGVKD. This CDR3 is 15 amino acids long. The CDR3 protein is CAISAGKAENEKLFF. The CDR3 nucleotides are TGTGCCATCAGCGCGGGGAAGGCGGAGAATGAAAAACTGTTTTTT.

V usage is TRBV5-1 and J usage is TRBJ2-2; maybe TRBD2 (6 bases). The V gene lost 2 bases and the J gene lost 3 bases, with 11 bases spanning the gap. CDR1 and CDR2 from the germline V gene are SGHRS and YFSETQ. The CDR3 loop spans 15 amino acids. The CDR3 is CASSFRLGDTGELFF. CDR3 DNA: TGCGCCAGCAGCTTCAGACTAGGGGACACCGGGGAGCTGTTTTTT. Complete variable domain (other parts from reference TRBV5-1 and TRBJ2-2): KAGVTQTPRYLIKTRGQQVTLSCSPISGHRSVSWYQQTPGQGLQFLFEYFSETQRNKGNFPGRFSGRQFSNSRSEMNVSTLELGDSALYLCASSFRLGDTGELFFGEGSRLTVL.

CDR3 protein: CASTGDSGNTIYF. The CDR3, as DNA: TGTGCCAGCACCGGGGACTCTGGAAACACCATATATTTT. The chain carries TRBV2 and TRBJ1-3; D is uncertain. V dropped 7 bases and J dropped 0 bases, with 7 bases sitting between them. The CDR3 has 13 residues. The germline gives CDR1 SNHLY, CDR2 FYNNEI.

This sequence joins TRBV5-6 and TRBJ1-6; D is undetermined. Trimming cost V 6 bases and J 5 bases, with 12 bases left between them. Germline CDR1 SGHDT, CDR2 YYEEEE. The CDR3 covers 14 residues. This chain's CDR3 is CASTTPGNNSPLHF. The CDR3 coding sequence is TGTGCCAGCACTACACCGGGGAATAATTCACCCCTCCACTTT.

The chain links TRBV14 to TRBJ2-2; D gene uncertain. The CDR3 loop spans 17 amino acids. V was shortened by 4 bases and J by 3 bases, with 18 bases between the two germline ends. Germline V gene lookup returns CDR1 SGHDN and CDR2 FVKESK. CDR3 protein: CASSPTLNGIHTGELFF. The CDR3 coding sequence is TGTGCCAGCAGCCCTACTTTGAACGGTATCCACACCGGGGAGCTGTTTTTT.

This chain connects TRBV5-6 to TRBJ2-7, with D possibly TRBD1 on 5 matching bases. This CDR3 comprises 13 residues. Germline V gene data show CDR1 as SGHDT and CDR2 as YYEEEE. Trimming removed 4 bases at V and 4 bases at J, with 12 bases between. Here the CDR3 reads CASSLQGTYEQYV. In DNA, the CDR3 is TGTGCCAGCAGCCTCCAGGGTACGTACGAGCAGTACGTC.

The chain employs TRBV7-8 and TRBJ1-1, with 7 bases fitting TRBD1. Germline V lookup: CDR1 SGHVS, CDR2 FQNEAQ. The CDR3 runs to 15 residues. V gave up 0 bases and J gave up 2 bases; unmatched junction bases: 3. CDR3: CASSLADRANTEAFF. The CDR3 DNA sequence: TGTGCCAGCAGCTTAGCAGACAGGGCCAACACTGAAGCTTTCTTT.